What follows is one T cell receptor beta chain and its context. The sample comes from a study of blood T cell repertoires in COVID-19. Ages ranged from about 18 to 89 years, with residence in approximately 23 US areas. Assay used: immunoSEQ multiplex PCR; TCRdb lists only in-frame clones, some missing. This sample carries 200,000 to 250,000 clones, about 83% of them seen once, and the ten largest clones take about 4.6%. The clonotype was recovered from a woman aged 45-65 years who had been exposed to COVID-19. The sequenced material came from PBMCs or T cells enriched from blood (not recorded which).

The CDR3 protein is CASSRTGIEAFF. CDR3 DNA sequence: TGTGCCAGTAGTAGAACCGGGATTGAAGCTTTCTTT. The rearrangement links TRBV19 to TRBJ1-1; no clear D gene. The CDR3 is 12 amino acids. CDR1 is LNHDA and CDR2 is SQIVND in the germline V gene (reference sequence). Trimming pared 4 bases from V and 7 bases from J, leaving 10 bases between. Drawing the rest from reference TRBV19 and TRBJ1-1, the complete variable domain is DGGITQSPKYLFRKEGQNVTLSCEQNLNHDAMYWYRQDPGQGLRLIYYSQIVNDFQKGDIAEGYSVSREKKESFPLTVTSAQKNPTAFYLCASSRTGIEAFFGQGTRLTVV.